The next 15 T cell receptor beta chains were all read from a single sample in a study of cytomegalovirus exposure and HLA in healthy donors. Primers for the PCR totalled 60 Vbeta and 13 Jbeta. Produced via immunoSEQ multiplex PCR; TCRdb's table is partial and in-frame only. Of roughly 180,000 clones detected, roughly 85% appear once; the ten largest clones hold over 12%. Sample: PBMCs. All receptors derive from a man aged 45 to 65 in good health and CMV-seropositive.

The chain uses TRBV29-1 and TRBJ1-2, with D possibly matching TRBD1 (5 bases). Germline CDR1 reads SQVTM; CDR2 reads ANQGSEA. The CDR3 is 12 residues long. Trimming left V 4 bases short and J 8 bases short, with 14 bases between. CDR3 in DNA: TGCAGCGTTGCCCCAACCGGGGGGGGCTACACCTTC. It translates to CSVAPTGGGYTF. Drawing the rest from reference TRBV29-1 and TRBJ1-2, the complete variable domain is SAVISQKPSRDICQRGTSLTIQCQVDSQVTMMFWYRQQPGQSLTLIATANQGSEATYESGFVIDKFPISRPNLTFSTLTVSNMSPEDSSIYLCSVAPTGGGYTFGSGTRLTVV.

This clone was observed a few times. The chain combines TRBV9 with TRBJ1-6; the D is unclear. Trimming shortened V by 4 bases and J by 10 bases, and 18 bases separated the two germline ends. Germline V lookup: CDR1 SGDLS, CDR2 YYNGEE. CDR3 length: 15 amino acids. CDR3 sequence reads: CASSSTGQRRSPLHF. DNA for the CDR3: TGTGCCAGCAGCTCCACTGGCCAGCGGCGGTCACCCCTCCACTTT.

This clone was seen a handful of times. This chain connects TRBV4-3 to TRBJ1-1; TRBD1 matches at 7 bases. With V trimmed by 6 bases and J by 0 bases, 7 bases remained unmatched. Germline V CDR1 and CDR2: LGHNA, YSLEER. The CDR3 length is 15 residues. The CDR3 sequence: CASRQGQSMNTEAFF. The CDR3 DNA is TGCGCCAGCAGGCAGGGACAGAGCATGAACACTGAAGCTTTCTTT.

This clone showed up just a few times. This sequence joins TRBV6-4 and TRBJ1-5; TRBD1 agrees at 7 bases. The CDR3 spans 13 residues. The V gene's germline CDR1 is MRHNA and CDR2 SNTAGT. Losses at the gene ends were 5 bases for V and 7 bases for J; bases not matched to a gene: 5. This CDR3 reads CASSTGDEQPQHF. DNA for the CDR3: TGTGCCAGCAGTACAGGGGACGAACAGCCCCAGCATTTT.

CDR3 sequence: CASSPDMGNTEAFF. In nucleotides, the CDR3 is TGCGCCAGCAGCCCGGACATGGGTAACACTGAAGCTTTCTTT. V usage is TRBV5-1 and J usage is TRBJ1-1, with a weak D call TRBD1 (5 bases). The CDR3 runs 14 residues. Trimming took off 4 bases at V and 2 bases at J, with 12 bases between the two ends. Germline-derived CDR1 and CDR2 are SGHRS and YFSETQ.

This chain connects TRBV4-2 to TRBJ2-2, with D possibly matching TRBD2 (5 bases). Trimming shortened V by 6 bases and J by 7 bases, and 18 bases separated the two germline ends. Germline CDR1 is LGHNA and CDR2 is YNFKEQ. This CDR3 is built from 15 residues. CDR3 sequence (DNA): TGTGCCAGCAGAGAACGGGATATAGACATCGGGGAGCTGTTTTTT. This gives the protein CASRERDIDIGELFF.

The chain couples TRBV5-1 to TRBJ2-7; 9 bases are a match to TRBD1. V trimming: 2 bases; J trimming: 7 bases; junction bases outside the gene matches: 4. Germline lookup yields CDR1 SGHRS and CDR2 YFSETQ. This CDR3 contains 13 residues. CDR3 protein: CASSFTGGGEQYF. In DNA form, the CDR3 reads TGCGCCAGCAGCTTCACAGGGGGCGGGGAGCAGTACTTC.

The rearrangement links TRBV10-3 to TRBJ1-1, with 8 bases lining up with TRBD1. The V segment lost 0 bases and the J segment 5 bases; nucleotides outside the gene matches: 5. CDR1 ENHRY and CDR2 SYGVKD come from the germline V gene. This CDR3 is built from 15 residues. CDR3 in DNA: TGTGCCATCAGTGAGTCGGACAGGGTGGGGACTGAAGCTTTCTTT. Encoded protein: CAISESDRVGTEAFF.

V gene TRBV5-4 combines with J gene TRBJ2-7; no clear D gene. Between the trimmed V and J ends, which lost 4 bases and 5 bases, there was a span of 16 bases. This CDR3 is built from 14 residues. CDR1 and CDR2 (germline): SGHNT, YYREEE (reference sequence). The CDR3 protein is CASSPGVLWNEQYF. The DNA for the CDR3 is TGTGCCAGCAGCCCCGGAGTGCTTTGGAACGAGCAGTACTTC. The variable domain in full, completed from reference TRBV5-4 and TRBJ2-7, reads ETGVTQSPTHLIKTRGQQVTLRCSSQSGHNTVSWYQQALGQGPQFIFQYYREEENGRGNFPPRFSGLQFPNYSSELNVNALELDDSALYLCASSPGVLWNEQYFGPGTRLTVT.

The V gene is TRBV27, the J gene TRBJ1-4; 7 nucleotides match TRBD1. This CDR3 is 15 amino acids long. Trimming removed 4 bases from V and 8 bases from J; junction bases left unmatched: 10. CDR1 is MNHEY, CDR2 SMNVEV, per germline (reference sequence). The CDR3 loop is CASSSSGQFNEKLFF. In DNA form, the CDR3 reads TGTGCCAGCAGTTCCTCGGGACAGTTTAACGAAAAACTGTTTTTT.

V and J are TRBV10-1 and TRBJ1-1; D gene ambiguous. The germline V gene encodes CDR1 WNHNN and CDR2 SYGVQD (reference sequence). V was pared by 4 bases and J by 1 base, with 22 bases between. This CDR3 region has 18 residues. CDR3 coding DNA: TGCGCCAGCAGTGGACCTAAACAAGTATCAGGTGGGAACACTGAAGCTTTCTTT. Protein sequence: CASSGPKQVSGGNTEAFF.

V gene TRBV5-1 combines with J gene TRBJ2-3; no clear D gene. V was cut by 4 bases and J by 0 bases, with 21 bases left in between. Germline V lookup: CDR1 SGHRS, CDR2 YFSETQ. CDR3 length: 18 amino acids. The CDR3 is CASSPANLQMASTDTQYF. The CDR3 bases are TGCGCCAGCAGCCCCGCAAACCTCCAGATGGCTAGCACAGATACGCAGTATTTT.

The chain uses TRBV5-5 and TRBJ2-7, with 7 bases aligning to TRBD1. The CDR3 has 16 residues. Looked up from germline, CDR1 is SGHKS and CDR2 is YYEKEE (reference sequence). The junction had 9 bases not matched to a gene; V was cut back by 0 bases and J by 3 bases. CDR3 sequence: CASSLGVGNRGYEQYF. The DNA of the CDR3 is TGTGCCAGCAGCTTGGGGGTAGGGAACAGGGGCTACGAGCAGTACTTC.

The rearrangement joins TRBV28 to TRBJ2-5; TRBD2 is a possible D gene (6 bases). Germline V gene lookup returns CDR1 MDHEN and CDR2 SYDVKM. Trimming shortened V by 4 bases and J by 5 bases, and 17 bases separated the two germline ends. This CDR3 has 15 amino acids. As DNA, the CDR3 is TGTGCCAGCAGTTCGGGACCCGCGGGGCCGGAGACCCAGTACTTC. It specifies CASSSGPAGPETQYF.

The genes are TRBV4-2 and TRBJ2-5; tentatively, D is TRBD2 (5 bases). CDR1 is LGHNA and CDR2 is YNFKEQ in the germline V gene. The CDR3 runs 16 residues. The V end was cut by 3 bases, the J end by 10 bases, with 24 bases between. In DNA, the CDR3 is TGTGCCAGCAGCCAGGCAGGCGGAGCTTCCCCGAGCGGCCAGTACTTC. This gives the protein CASSQAGGASPSGQYF.